Listed below are T cell receptor beta chains from one sample, sequenced in a study of shared clonotypes between healthy human individuals. Using immunoSEQ multiplex PCR, the repertoire was profiled, and TCRdb retains in-frame clones only, with some absent. The repertoire has nearly 2 million clones, approximately 94% of them found once; the top ten carry 1.2%. Sequenced sample: naive CD8+ T cells sorted from blood. The receptors were sampled from a man younger than 35 in good health. The CDR3 runs from the conserved cysteine through the conserved F or W. D genes are given only for firm matches. The listing skips clone size in some rows; elsewhere it reads once, few, many or a size class.

D,V,J,size,DNA,CDR3
TRBD1,TRBV6-5,TRBJ1-5,NA,TGTGCCAGCAGGGCTACAGGGGAAGATCAGCCCCAGCATTTT,CASRATGEDQPQHF
NA,TRBV19,TRBJ1-1,NA,TGTGCCAGTAGGGCTGGGGGCCTGCTTGCCACTGAAGCTTTCTTT,CASRAGGLLATEAFF
NA,TRBV4-1,TRBJ2-1,NA,TGCGCCAGCAGCCAAGATTGGGAGGGGGGCAATGAGCAGTTCTTC,CASSQDWEGGNEQFF
NA,TRBV7-9,TRBJ2-5,NA,TGTGCCAGCAGCCCAGACCGAAAACAAGAGACCCAGTACTTC,CASSPDRKQETQYF
NA,TRBV15,TRBJ2-7,NA,TGTGCCACCAGCTCACGACAGGCCTACGAGCAGTACTTC,CATSSRQAYEQYF
NA,TRBV7-2,TRBJ1-2,NA,TGTGCCAGCAGCCCTACCCCTTGGACCGCTAACTATGGCTACACCTTC,CASSPTPWTANYGYTF
NA,TRBV27,TRBJ2-3,NA,TGTGCCAGCAGTTCTACAGGACTATCCCCTACTAGCACAGATACGCAGTATTTT,CASSSTGLSPTSTDTQYF
NA,TRBV2,TRBJ1-4,NA,TGTGCCAGCAGTGAAGGGGGAGCAACTAATGAAAAACTGTTTTTT,CASSEGGATNEKLFF
NA,TRBV4-1,TRBJ2-2,NA,TGCGCCAGCAGCCACCGTACCGGGGAGCTGTTTTTT,CASSHRTGELFF
NA,TRBV6-1,TRBJ1-1,NA,TGTGCCAGCAGCGACCCAGGGTGGACTGAAGCTTTCTTT,CASSDPGWTEAFF
NA,TRBV10-2,TRBJ2-7,NA,TGCGCCAGCATAGACAGTTCGTCCCGCGAGCAGTACTTC,CASIDSSSREQYF
NA,TRBV6-1,TRBJ2-7,NA,TGTGCCAGCGGTGACAGCTACGAGCAGTACTTC,CASGDSYEQYF
NA,TRBV5-5,TRBJ1-4,once,TGTGCCAGCAGCTTAATCACAACTAATGAAAAACTGTTTTTT,CASSLITTNEKLFF